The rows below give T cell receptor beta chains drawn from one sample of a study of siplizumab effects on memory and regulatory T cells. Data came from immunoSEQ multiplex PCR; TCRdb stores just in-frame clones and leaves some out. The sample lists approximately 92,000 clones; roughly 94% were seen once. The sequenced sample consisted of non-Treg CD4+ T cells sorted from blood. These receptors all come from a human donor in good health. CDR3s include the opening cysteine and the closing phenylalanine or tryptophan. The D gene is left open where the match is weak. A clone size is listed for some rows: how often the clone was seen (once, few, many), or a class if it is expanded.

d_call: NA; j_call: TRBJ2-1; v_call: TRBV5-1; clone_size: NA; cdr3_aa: CASSLGSRKDNEQFF; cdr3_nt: TGCGCCAGCAGCTTGGGGTCTCGAAAAGACAATGAGCAGTTCTTC
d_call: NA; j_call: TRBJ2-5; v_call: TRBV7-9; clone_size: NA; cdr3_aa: CASSHAAETQYF; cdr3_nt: TGTGCCAGCAGTCACGCGGCGGAGACCCAGTACTTC
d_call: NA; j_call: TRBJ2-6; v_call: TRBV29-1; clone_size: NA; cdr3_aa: CSVKSGANVLTF; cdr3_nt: TGCAGCGTTAAATCTGGGGCCAACGTCCTGACTTTC
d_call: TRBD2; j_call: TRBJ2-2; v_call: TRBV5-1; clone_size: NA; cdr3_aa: CASSLPTSGRAGGELFF; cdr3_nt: TGCGCCAGCAGCCTACCGACTAGCGGGAGGGCCGGCGGGGAGCTGTTTTTT
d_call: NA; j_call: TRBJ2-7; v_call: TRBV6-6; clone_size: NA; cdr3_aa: CASTVTGGTYEQYF; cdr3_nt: TGTGCCAGCACCGTAACGGGCGGAACCTACGAGCAGTACTTC
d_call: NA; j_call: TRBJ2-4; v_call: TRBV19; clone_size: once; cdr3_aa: CASSPQGFGAKNIQYF; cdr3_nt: TGTGCCAGTAGTCCGCAGGGATTCGGTGCCAAAAACATTCAGTACTTC
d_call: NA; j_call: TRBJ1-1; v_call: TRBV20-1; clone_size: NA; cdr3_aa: CSASPYTEAFF; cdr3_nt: TGCAGTGCTAGCCCTTACACTGAAGCTTTCTTT
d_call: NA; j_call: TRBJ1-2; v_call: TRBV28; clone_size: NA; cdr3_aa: CASRPPVSSYGYTF; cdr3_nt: TGTGCCAGCAGGCCCCCGGTGAGCTCCTATGGCTACACCTTC
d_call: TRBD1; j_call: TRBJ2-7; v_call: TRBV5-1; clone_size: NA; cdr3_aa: CASSVDRGYEQYF; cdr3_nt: TGCGCCAGCAGCGTGGACAGGGGCTACGAGCAGTACTTC
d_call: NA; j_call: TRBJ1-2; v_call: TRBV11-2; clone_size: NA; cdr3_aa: CASRHQGYGYTF; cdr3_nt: TGTGCCAGCAGACACCAGGGCTATGGCTACACCTTC
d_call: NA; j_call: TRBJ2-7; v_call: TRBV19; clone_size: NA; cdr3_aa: CASSIAPTVLGEQYF; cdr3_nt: TGTGCCAGTAGTATCGCCCCGACAGTTCTCGGCGAGCAGTACTTC
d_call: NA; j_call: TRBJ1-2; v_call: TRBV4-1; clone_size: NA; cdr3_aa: CASSQAGLYGYTF; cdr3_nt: TGCGCCAGCAGCCAAGCAGGGCTCTATGGCTACACCTTC
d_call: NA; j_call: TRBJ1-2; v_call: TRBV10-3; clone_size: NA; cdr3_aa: CAISEGLPRYYGYTF; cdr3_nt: TGTGCCATCAGTGAGGGACTCCCGAGATACTATGGCTACACCTTC
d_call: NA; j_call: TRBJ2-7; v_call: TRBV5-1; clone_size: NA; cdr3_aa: CASSLGSWGNEQYF; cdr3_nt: TGCGCCAGCAGCTTGGGGTCCTGGGGAAACGAGCAGTACTTC
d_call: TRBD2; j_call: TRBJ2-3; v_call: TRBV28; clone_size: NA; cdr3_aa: CASSTLAGPVDTQYF; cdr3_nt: TGTGCCAGCAGCACACTAGCGGGACCGGTAGATACGCAGTATTTT